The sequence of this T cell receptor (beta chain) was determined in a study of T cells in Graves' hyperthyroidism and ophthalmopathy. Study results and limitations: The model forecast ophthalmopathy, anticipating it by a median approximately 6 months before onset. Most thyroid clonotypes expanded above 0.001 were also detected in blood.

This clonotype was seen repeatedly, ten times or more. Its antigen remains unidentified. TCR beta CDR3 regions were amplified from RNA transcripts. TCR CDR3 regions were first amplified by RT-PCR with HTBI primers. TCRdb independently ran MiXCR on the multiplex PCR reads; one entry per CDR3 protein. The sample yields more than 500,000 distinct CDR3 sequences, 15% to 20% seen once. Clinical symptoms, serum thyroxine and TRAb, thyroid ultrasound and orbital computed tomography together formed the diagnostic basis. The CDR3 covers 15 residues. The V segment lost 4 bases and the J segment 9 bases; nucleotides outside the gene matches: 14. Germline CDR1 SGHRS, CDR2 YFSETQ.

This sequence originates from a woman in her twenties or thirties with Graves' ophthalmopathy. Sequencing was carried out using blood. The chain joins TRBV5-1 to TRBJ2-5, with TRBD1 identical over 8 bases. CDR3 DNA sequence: TGCGCCAGCAGCGTTAGGGACAGGTCCATTGGGGCCCAGTACTTC. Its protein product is CASSVRDRSIGAQYF.